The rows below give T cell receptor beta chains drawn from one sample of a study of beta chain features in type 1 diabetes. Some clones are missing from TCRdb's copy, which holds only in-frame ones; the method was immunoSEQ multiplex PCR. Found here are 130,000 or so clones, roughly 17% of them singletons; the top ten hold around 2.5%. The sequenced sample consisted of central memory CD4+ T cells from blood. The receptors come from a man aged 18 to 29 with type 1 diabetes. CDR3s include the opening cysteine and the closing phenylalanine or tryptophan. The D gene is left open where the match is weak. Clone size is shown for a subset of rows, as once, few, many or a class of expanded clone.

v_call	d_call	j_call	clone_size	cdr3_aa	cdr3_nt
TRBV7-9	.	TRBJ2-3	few	CASRVESSTDTQYF	TGTGCCAGCAGGGTGGAAAGTAGCACAGATACGCAGTATTTT
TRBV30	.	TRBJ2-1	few	CAWSLNTHNEQFF	TGTGCCTGGAGTCTTAACACCCACAATGAGCAGTTCTTC
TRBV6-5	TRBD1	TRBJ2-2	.	CASSLGDRHTGELFF	TGTGCCAGCAGTCTGGGGGACAGGCACACCGGGGAGCTGTTTTTT
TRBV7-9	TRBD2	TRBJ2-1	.	CASSEQRTSGSFEQFF	TGTGCCAGCAGCGAACAGCGGACTAGCGGGAGTTTTGAGCAGTTCTTC
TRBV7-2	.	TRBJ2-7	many	CASSLGDVTSYEQYF	TGTGCCAGCAGCTTAGGAGACGTCACCTCCTACGAGCAGTACTTC
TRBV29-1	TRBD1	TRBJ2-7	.	CSVESGTGREGQYF	TGCAGCGTTGAATCTGGGACAGGGAGGGAAGGGCAGTACTTC
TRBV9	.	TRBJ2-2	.	CASSTIFGSGELFF	TGTGCCAGCAGCACGATCTTTGGCTCCGGGGAGCTGTTTTTT
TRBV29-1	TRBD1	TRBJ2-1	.	CSVEDRGVDEQFF	TGCAGCGTTGAGGACAGGGGCGTCGATGAGCAGTTCTTC
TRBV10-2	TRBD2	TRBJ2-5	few	CASTPGLAGETQYF	TGCGCCAGCACCCCGGGACTAGCGGGAGAGACCCAGTACTTC
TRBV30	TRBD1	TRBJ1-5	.	CAWNRGQNQPQHF	TGTGCCTGGAACAGGGGGCAAAATCAGCCCCAGCATTTT
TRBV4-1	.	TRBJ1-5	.	CASSQGMVNQPQHF	TGCGCCAGCAGCCAAGGGATGGTAAATCAGCCCCAGCATTTT
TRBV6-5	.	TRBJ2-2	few	CASMGAANTGELFF	TGTGCCAGCATGGGGGCAGCAAACACCGGGGAGCTGTTTTTT
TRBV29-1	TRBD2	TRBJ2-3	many	CSVLAGDRPDTQYF	TGCAGCGTTCTTGCGGGGGACCGCCCAGATACGCAGTATTTT
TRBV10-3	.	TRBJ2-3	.	CAISGGKGGSTDTQYF	TGTGCCATCAGCGGGGGAAAAGGGGGATCCACAGATACGCAGTATTTT
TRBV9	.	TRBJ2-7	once	CASSLRGNYEQYF	TGTGCCAGCAGCCTACGAGGGAACTACGAGCAGTACTTC
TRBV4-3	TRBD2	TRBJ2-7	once	CASSQGRELAGYEQYF	TGCGCCAGCAGCCAAGGCAGGGAACTAGCGGGATACGAGCAGTACTTC
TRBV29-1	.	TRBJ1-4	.	CSVGLSNEKLFF	TGCAGCGTTGGGTTAAGTAATGAAAAACTGTTTTTT
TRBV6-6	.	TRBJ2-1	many	CASRQGAYNEQFF	TGTGCCAGCAGGCAGGGAGCTTACAATGAGCAGTTCTTC
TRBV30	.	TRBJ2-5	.	CAWSVERRGTQYF	TGTGCCTGGAGTGTGGAAAGGAGAGGGACCCAGTACTTC
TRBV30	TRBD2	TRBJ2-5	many	CAWGGGETQYF	TGTGCGTGGGGGGGAGGAGAGACCCAGTACTTC
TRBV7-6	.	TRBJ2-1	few	CASSQEWLNEQFF	TGCGCCAGCAGCCAAGAGTGGTTAAATGAGCAGTTCTTC
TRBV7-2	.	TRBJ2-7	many	CASSPYLWVKNEQYF	TGTGCCAGCAGCCCCTATCTTTGGGTGAAGAACGAGCAGTACTTC
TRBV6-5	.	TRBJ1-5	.	CASSYGARNQPQHF	TGTGCCAGCAGTTACGGGGCCCGAAATCAGCCCCAGCATTTT
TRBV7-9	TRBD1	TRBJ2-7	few	CASSPGWGQGSSYEQYF	TGTGCCAGCAGCCCGGGATGGGGACAGGGGTCCTCCTACGAGCAGTACTTC
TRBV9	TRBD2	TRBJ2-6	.	CASSPQLGLAGSGANVLTF	TGTGCCAGCAGCCCCCAGTTGGGACTAGCGGGATCTGGGGCCAACGTCCTGACTTTC
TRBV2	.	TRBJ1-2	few	CASKAQVNYGYTF	TGTGCCAGCAAGGCACAAGTCAACTATGGCTACACCTTC
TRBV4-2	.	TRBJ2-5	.	CASSQVGATQETQYF	TGTGCCAGCAGCCAAGTAGGGGCCACCCAAGAGACCCAGTACTTC
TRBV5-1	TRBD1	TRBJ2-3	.	CASSLQGADTQYF	TGCGCCAGCAGCCTACAGGGGGCAGATACGCAGTATTTT
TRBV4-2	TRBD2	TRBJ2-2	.	CASSQVLAGDTGELFF	TGTGCCAGCAGCCAAGTTCTAGCGGGAGATACCGGGGAGCTGTTTTTT
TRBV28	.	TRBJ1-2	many	CASFTGAQGGYGYTF	TGTGCCAGCTTCACTGGGGCCCAAGGAGGCTATGGCTACACCTTC
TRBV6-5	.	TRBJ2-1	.	CASRQREFF	TGTGCCAGCAGACAACGTGAGTTCTTC
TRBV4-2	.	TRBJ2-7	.	CASSQERFSYEQYF	TGTGCCAGCAGCCAAGAGAGGTTTTCCTACGAGCAGTACTTC
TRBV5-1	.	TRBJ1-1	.	CASSQTGTVNTEAFF	TGCGCCAGCAGCCAAACCGGGACGGTGAACACTGAAGCTTTCTTT
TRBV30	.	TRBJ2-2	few	CAGTGRFNTGELFF	TGTGCAGGGACTGGCAGGTTCAACACCGGGGAGCTGTTTTTT
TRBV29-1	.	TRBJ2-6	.	CSVRGSAGANVLTF	TGCAGCGTTCGGGGTAGCGCTGGGGCCAACGTCCTGACTTTC
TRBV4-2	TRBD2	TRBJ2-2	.	CASSQVGGSCGGELFF	TGTGCCAGCAGCCAAGTCGGCGGGAGCTGCGGCGGGGAGCTGTTTTTT
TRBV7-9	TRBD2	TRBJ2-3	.	CASPGGAARLDTQYF	TGTGCCAGCCCCGGGGGGGCCGCCCGATTGGATACGCAGTATTTT
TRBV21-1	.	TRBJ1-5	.	CASSKEAVNQPQHF	TGTGCCAGCAGCAAAGAGGCAGTCAATCAGCCCCAGCATTTT
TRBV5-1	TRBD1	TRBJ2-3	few	CASSPRQGDGGTQYF	TGCGCCAGCAGCCCCCGACAGGGGGACGGAGGGACGCAGTATTTT
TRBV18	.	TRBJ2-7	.	CASSPPPGANEQYF	TGTGCCAGCTCACCACCGCCAGGGGCGAACGAGCAGTACTTC
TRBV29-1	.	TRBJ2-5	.	CSGEGAGWTQYF	TGCAGCGGTGAAGGGGCGGGGTGGACCCAGTACTTC
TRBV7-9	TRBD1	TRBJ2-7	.	CASSQVGTGRYEQYF	TGTGCCAGCAGCCAGGTGGGGACAGGGAGATACGAGCAGTACTTC
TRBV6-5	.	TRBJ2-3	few	CASSYSILSTDTQYF	TGTGCCAGCAGTTACTCGATTTTGAGCACAGATACGCAGTATTTT
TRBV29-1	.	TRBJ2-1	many	CSVFVQGNEQFF	TGCAGCGTCTTCGTACAGGGAAATGAGCAGTTCTTC
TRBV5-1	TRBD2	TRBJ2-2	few	CASSLGLAANTGELFF	TGCGCCAGCAGCCTAGGACTAGCGGCGAACACCGGGGAGCTGTTTTTT
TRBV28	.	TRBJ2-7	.	CASAGQSYEQYF	TGTGCCAGCGCGGGACAGTCCTACGAGCAGTACTTC
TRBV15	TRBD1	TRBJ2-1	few	CATSRETGRSNEQFF	TGTGCCACCAGCAGGGAGACAGGGCGAAGCAATGAGCAGTTCTTC
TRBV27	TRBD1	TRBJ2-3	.	CASRDRALDTQYF	TGTGCCAGCCGGGACAGGGCTTTAGATACGCAGTATTTT
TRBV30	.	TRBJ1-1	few	CAWSHQSGRAFF	TGTGCCTGGAGCCATCAGTCGGGTCGGGCTTTCTTT
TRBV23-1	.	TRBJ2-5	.	CASSRRETQYF	TGCGCCAGCAGTCGACGGGAGACCCAGTACTTC
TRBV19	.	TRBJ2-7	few	CATRSLRDRGGEQYF	TGTGCCACCAGGAGCCTCCGAGATAGAGGGGGCGAGCAGTACTTC
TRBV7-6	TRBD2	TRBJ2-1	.	CASSPRRLAGYNEQFF	TGTGCCAGCAGCCCGAGAAGACTAGCGGGATACAATGAGCAGTTCTTC